Listed below are T cell receptor beta chains from one sample, sequenced in a study of shared clonotypes between healthy human individuals. Here immunoSEQ multiplex PCR was the method, and the copy in TCRdb shows in-frame clones only, minus some. The sample has about 710,000 clones; around four fifths are singletons. Source material: memory CD4+ T cells sorted from blood. Receptors were obtained from a woman in her twenties or thirties in good health. The CDR3 runs from the conserved cysteine through the conserved F or W. The order of the fields is J gene, clone size, D gene, V gene, CDR3 protein, CDR3 DNA. The D gene is left open where the match is weak. Some rows have no size entry. The others give once, few or many, or a class for an expanded clone.

j_gene: TRBJ2-1
abundance: once
d_gene: TRBD2
v_gene: TRBV5-1
CDR3aa: CASSLAIAGGYNEQFF
CDR3nt: TGCGCCAGCAGCTTGGCCATCGCGGGAGGTTACAATGAGCAGTTCTTC

j_gene: TRBJ2-7
abundance: NA
d_gene: TRBD2
v_gene: TRBV4-2
CDR3aa: CASSQVGGLAGSRGEQYF
CDR3nt: TGTGCCAGCAGCCAAGTCGGAGGACTAGCGGGATCCCGTGGCGAGCAGTACTTC

j_gene: TRBJ2-1
abundance: few
d_gene: TRBD1
v_gene: TRBV14
CDR3aa: CASSQRTGGENEQFF
CDR3nt: TGTGCCAGCAGCCAAAGGACAGGGGGCGAAAATGAGCAGTTCTTC

j_gene: TRBJ1-3
abundance: NA
d_gene: TRBD1
v_gene: TRBV4-1
CDR3aa: CASSLGTQGARGNTIYF
CDR3nt: TGCGCCAGCAGCCTTGGGACCCAGGGGGCGCGAGGAAACACCATATATTTT

j_gene: TRBJ1-2
abundance: NA
d_gene: TRBD1
v_gene: TRBV5-4
CDR3aa: CASSSGQGLRGYTF
CDR3nt: TGTGCCAGCAGCTCAGGACAGGGTTTGAGGGGCTACACCTTC

j_gene: TRBJ2-3
abundance: NA
d_gene: TRBD2
v_gene: TRBV15
CDR3aa: CATSRERGLAGGATDTQYF
CDR3nt: TGTGCCACCAGCAGAGAGAGAGGACTAGCGGGAGGGGCAACAGATACGCAGTATTTT

j_gene: TRBJ1-2
abundance: few
d_gene: NA
v_gene: TRBV5-6
CDR3aa: CASSSTPDANYGYTF
CDR3nt: TGTGCCAGCAGCTCCACTCCGGACGCAAACTATGGCTACACCTTC

j_gene: TRBJ2-5
abundance: NA
d_gene: TRBD1
v_gene: TRBV7-6
CDR3aa: CASSAGTEETQYF
CDR3nt: TGTGCCAGCAGCGCTGGGACAGAAGAGACCCAGTACTTC

j_gene: TRBJ1-4
abundance: NA
d_gene: TRBD1
v_gene: TRBV30
CDR3aa: CAWSRDRAEKLFF
CDR3nt: TGTGCCTGGAGCCGGGACAGGGCTGAAAAACTGTTTTTT

j_gene: TRBJ2-3
abundance: NA
d_gene: NA
v_gene: TRBV29-1
CDR3aa: CSVVYSATDTQYF
CDR3nt: TGCAGCGTTGTCTACTCGGCCACAGATACGCAGTATTTT

j_gene: TRBJ2-7
abundance: once
d_gene: TRBD1
v_gene: TRBV6-5
CDR3aa: CASSTHSGQDYEQYF
CDR3nt: TGTGCCAGCAGTACCCACTCGGGACAGGACTACGAGCAGTACTTC

j_gene: TRBJ2-6
abundance: NA
d_gene: NA
v_gene: TRBV28
CDR3aa: CASSKPGANVLTF
CDR3nt: TGTGCCAGCAGTAAACCTGGGGCCAACGTCCTGACTTTC

j_gene: TRBJ2-5
abundance: NA
d_gene: NA
v_gene: TRBV11-2
CDR3aa: CASSFNLGRQETQYF
CDR3nt: TGTGCCAGCAGCTTTAATCTCGGGCGACAAGAGACCCAGTACTTC

j_gene: TRBJ2-1
abundance: few
d_gene: TRBD2
v_gene: TRBV4-1
CDR3aa: CASSQLAGGPYEQFF
CDR3nt: TGCGCCAGCAGCCAGCTAGCGGGAGGGCCCTATGAGCAGTTCTTC

j_gene: TRBJ1-1
abundance: NA
d_gene: NA
v_gene: TRBV5-6
CDR3aa: CASSSRWVTEAFF
CDR3nt: TGTGCCAGCAGCTCCCGGTGGGTCACTGAAGCTTTCTTT

j_gene: TRBJ1-5
abundance: NA
d_gene: NA
v_gene: TRBV7-2
CDR3aa: CASSSGDVRPQHF
CDR3nt: TGTGCCAGCAGCTCGGGAGATGTTAGGCCCCAGCATTTT

j_gene: TRBJ2-1
abundance: NA
d_gene: NA
v_gene: TRBV15
CDR3aa: CATSADRNAGNEQFF
CDR3nt: TGTGCCACCAGCGCTGACAGGAACGCGGGGAATGAGCAGTTCTTC

j_gene: TRBJ1-5
abundance: NA
d_gene: NA
v_gene: TRBV7-2
CDR3aa: CASSPNEFQPQHF
CDR3nt: TGTGCCAGCAGCCCCAACGAATTTCAGCCCCAGCATTTT

j_gene: TRBJ1-4
abundance: NA
d_gene: NA
v_gene: TRBV6-6
CDR3aa: CARRTSTGTTNEKLFF
CDR3nt: TGTGCCAGACGAACTTCTACAGGGACAACTAATGAAAAACTGTTTTTT

j_gene: TRBJ2-3
abundance: NA
d_gene: NA
v_gene: TRBV7-6
CDR3aa: CASSSNPTDTQYF
CDR3nt: TGTGCCAGCAGCTCGAACCCCACAGATACGCAGTATTTT

j_gene: TRBJ1-1
abundance: NA
d_gene: TRBD1
v_gene: TRBV28
CDR3aa: CASSWGGGPGEAFF
CDR3nt: TGTGCCAGCAGTTGGGGAGGGGGCCCCGGTGAAGCTTTCTTT

j_gene: TRBJ2-7
abundance: once
d_gene: NA
v_gene: TRBV27
CDR3aa: CASSPRVGTYEQYF
CDR3nt: TGTGCCAGCAGTCCCAGGGTTGGCACCTACGAGCAGTACTTC

j_gene: TRBJ2-5
abundance: NA
d_gene: NA
v_gene: TRBV28
CDR3aa: CASSLPTGQETQYF
CDR3nt: TGTGCCAGCAGTTTACCGACAGGACAAGAGACCCAGTACTTC

j_gene: TRBJ2-3
abundance: few
d_gene: TRBD2
v_gene: TRBV9
CDR3aa: CARIGTSGATQYF
CDR3nt: TGTGCCAGAATAGGGACTAGCGGGGCTACGCAGTATTTT

j_gene: TRBJ1-4
abundance: NA
d_gene: NA
v_gene: TRBV5-1
CDR3aa: CASSPGFQTREKLFF
CDR3nt: TGCGCCAGCAGCCCTGGCTTCCAAACGCGGGAAAAACTGTTTTTT

j_gene: TRBJ1-3
abundance: few
d_gene: TRBD1
v_gene: TRBV5-4
CDR3aa: CASSQAVLQGAGNTIYF
CDR3nt: TGTGCCAGCAGCCAAGCCGTCTTACAGGGGGCTGGAAACACCATATATTTT

j_gene: TRBJ2-2
abundance: NA
d_gene: NA
v_gene: TRBV7-8
CDR3aa: CASSLALASDTGELFF
CDR3nt: TGTGCCAGCAGCTTAGCGCTGGCTAGCGACACCGGGGAGCTGTTTTTT

j_gene: TRBJ2-2
abundance: NA
d_gene: TRBD2
v_gene: TRBV6-1
CDR3aa: CASSESGAVAGELFF
CDR3nt: TGTGCCAGCAGTGAGAGCGGGGCGGTCGCCGGGGAGCTGTTTTTT

j_gene: TRBJ2-3
abundance: NA
d_gene: NA
v_gene: TRBV5-4
CDR3aa: CASSWASGTQYF
CDR3nt: TGTGCCAGCAGCTGGGCTAGTGGTACGCAGTATTTT

j_gene: TRBJ2-7
abundance: NA
d_gene: NA
v_gene: TRBV6-1
CDR3aa: CASKSRAAPYEQYF
CDR3nt: TGTGCCAGCAAGTCGAGGGCGGCTCCCTACGAGCAGTACTTC

j_gene: TRBJ2-7
abundance: NA
d_gene: NA
v_gene: TRBV29-1
CDR3aa: CSVSTGPYEQYF
CDR3nt: TGCAGCGTTTCCACAGGGCCCTACGAGCAGTACTTC

j_gene: TRBJ2-7
abundance: NA
d_gene: TRBD2
v_gene: TRBV5-1
CDR3aa: CASSSGLAEAYEQYF
CDR3nt: TGCGCCAGCAGCTCAGGACTAGCGGAAGCCTACGAGCAGTACTTC

j_gene: TRBJ2-7
abundance: few
d_gene: TRBD1
v_gene: TRBV30
CDR3aa: CAWSVGTDYHEQYF
CDR3nt: TGTGCCTGGAGTGTAGGGACAGACTACCACGAGCAGTACTTC

j_gene: TRBJ2-6
abundance: NA
d_gene: TRBD1
v_gene: TRBV19
CDR3aa: CASTSWDRGTGANVLTF
CDR3nt: TGTGCCAGTACCTCTTGGGACAGGGGGACAGGGGCCAACGTCCTGACTTTC

j_gene: TRBJ1-5
abundance: NA
d_gene: TRBD1
v_gene: TRBV5-1
CDR3aa: CASSSDREDSNQPQHF
CDR3nt: TGCGCCAGCAGCTCAGACAGGGAAGATAGCAATCAGCCCCAGCATTTT

j_gene: TRBJ1-4
abundance: once
d_gene: NA
v_gene: TRBV28
CDR3aa: CASSPSLGRKLFF
CDR3nt: TGTGCCAGCAGTCCCAGCCTCGGGCGGAAACTGTTTTTT

j_gene: TRBJ1-1
abundance: NA
d_gene: NA
v_gene: TRBV19
CDR3aa: CASSIVGAQLSTEAFF
CDR3nt: TGTGCCAGTAGTATCGTAGGGGCACAGCTGAGTACTGAAGCTTTCTTT

j_gene: TRBJ2-4
abundance: NA
d_gene: TRBD1
v_gene: TRBV2
CDR3aa: CASSAGQGAKNIQYF
CDR3nt: TGTGCCAGCAGCGCCGGACAGGGAGCCAAAAACATTCAGTACTTC

j_gene: TRBJ2-7
abundance: NA
d_gene: TRBD1
v_gene: TRBV28
CDR3aa: CASRGRDSSSSYEQYF
CDR3nt: TGTGCCAGCAGGGGTCGGGACAGTTCGAGCTCCTACGAGCAGTACTTC

j_gene: TRBJ2-7
abundance: NA
d_gene: NA
v_gene: TRBV9
CDR3aa: CASSVAAVQTYEQYF
CDR3nt: TGTGCCAGCAGCGTAGCTGCGGTTCAAACCTACGAGCAGTACTTC

j_gene: TRBJ2-5
abundance: NA
d_gene: TRBD2
v_gene: TRBV6-5
CDR3aa: CASSYLGGETQYF
CDR3nt: TGTGCCAGCAGTTACCTCGGGGGGGAGACCCAGTACTTC

j_gene: TRBJ2-7
abundance: NA
d_gene: NA
v_gene: TRBV6-1
CDR3aa: CASSVEAPYEQYF
CDR3nt: TGTGCCAGCAGTGTCGAGGCTCCCTACGAGCAGTACTTC

j_gene: TRBJ2-5
abundance: NA
d_gene: TRBD1
v_gene: TRBV19
CDR3aa: CASSRKGQRETQYF
CDR3nt: TGTGCCAGTAGTAGAAAGGGACAGCGAGAGACCCAGTACTTC

j_gene: TRBJ1-2
abundance: NA
d_gene: NA
v_gene: TRBV15
CDR3aa: CATSRDPGSSYGYTF
CDR3nt: TGTGCCACCAGCAGAGATCCGGGCTCGTCCTATGGCTACACCTTC

j_gene: TRBJ2-1
abundance: NA
d_gene: NA
v_gene: TRBV5-1
CDR3aa: CASSGTVRRPSGYEQFF
CDR3nt: TGCGCCAGCAGCGGGACCGTCAGAAGGCCCTCGGGGTATGAGCAGTTCTTC

j_gene: TRBJ1-5
abundance: once
d_gene: NA
v_gene: TRBV7-9
CDR3aa: CASSWRRGKNQPQHF
CDR3nt: TGTGCCAGCAGCTGGCGAAGGGGGAAAAATCAGCCCCAGCATTTT

j_gene: TRBJ1-5
abundance: NA
d_gene: NA
v_gene: TRBV27
CDR3aa: CASSNLGGNQPQHF
CDR3nt: TGTGCCAGCTCCAACTTGGGGGGAAATCAGCCCCAGCATTTT

j_gene: TRBJ1-5
abundance: NA
d_gene: NA
v_gene: TRBV5-3
CDR3aa: CARSRDGLGNQPQHF
CDR3nt: TGTGCCAGAAGCCGTGACGGTCTGGGCAATCAGCCCCAGCATTTT

j_gene: TRBJ1-1
abundance: NA
d_gene: NA
v_gene: TRBV11-2
CDR3aa: CASSSLGRVEAFF
CDR3nt: TGTGCCAGCAGCTCTTTAGGGCGGGTTGAAGCTTTCTTT

j_gene: TRBJ1-2
abundance: NA
d_gene: TRBD1
v_gene: TRBV6-6
CDR3aa: CASSYRGQVLYGYTF
CDR3nt: TGTGCCAGCAGTTACCGGGGACAGGTGCTCTATGGCTACACCTTC